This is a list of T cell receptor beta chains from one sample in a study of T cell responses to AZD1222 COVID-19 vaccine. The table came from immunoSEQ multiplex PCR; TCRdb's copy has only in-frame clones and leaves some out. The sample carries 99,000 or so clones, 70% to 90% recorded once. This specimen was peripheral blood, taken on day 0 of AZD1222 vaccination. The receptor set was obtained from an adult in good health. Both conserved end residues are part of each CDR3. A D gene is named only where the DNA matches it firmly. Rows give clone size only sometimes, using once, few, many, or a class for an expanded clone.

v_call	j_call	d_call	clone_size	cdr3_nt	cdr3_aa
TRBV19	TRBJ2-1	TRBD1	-	TGTGCCAGTAGGACAGGGTCTTCCTACAATGAGCAGTTCTTC	CASRTGSSYNEQFF
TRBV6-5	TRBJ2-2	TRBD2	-	TGTGCCAGCAGACTAGCGGGTGGGAACACCGGGGAGCTGTTTTTT	CASRLAGGNTGELFF
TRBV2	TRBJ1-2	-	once	TGTGCCAGCAGTCTCGGGGGTGGGGACTATGGCTACACCTTC	CASSLGGGDYGYTF
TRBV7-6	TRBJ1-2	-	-	TGTGCCAGCAGCTTAGGTCTGGGGAACGACTATGGCTACACCTTC	CASSLGLGNDYGYTF
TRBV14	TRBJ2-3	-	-	TGTGCCAGCAGCCAGGGTGGAGGGAATACGCAGTATTTT	CASSQGGGNTQYF
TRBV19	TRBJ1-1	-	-	TGTGCCAGTAGCCCTTTCGGAGGGCGAATGAACACTGAAGCTTTCTTT	CASSPFGGRMNTEAFF
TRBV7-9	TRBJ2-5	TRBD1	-	TGTGCCAGCAGCTTCGACAGGGGTCGAGAGACCCAGTACTTC	CASSFDRGRETQYF
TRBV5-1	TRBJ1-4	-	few	TGCGCCAGCAGCTTGGGACAGGAGAATGAAAAACTGTTTTTT	CASSLGQENEKLFF
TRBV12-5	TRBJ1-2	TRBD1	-	TGTGCTAGTGGTTTGGTACTCGGCAGGGGGCACGATGGCTACACCTTC	CASGLVLGRGHDGYTF
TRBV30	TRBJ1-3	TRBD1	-	TGTGCCTGGAGTGTTGGGACAGGGTGGTTCGCTGGAAACACCATATATTTT	CAWSVGTGWFAGNTIYF
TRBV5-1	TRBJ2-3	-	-	TGCGCCAGCAGCTTCCCGGGGGAAGATACGCAGTATTTT	CASSFPGEDTQYF
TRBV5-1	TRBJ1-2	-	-	TGCGCCAGCAGCTTAGACAAACCTAGTAACTATGGCTACACCTTC	CASSLDKPSNYGYTF
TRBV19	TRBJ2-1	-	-	TGTGCCAGTAGTATAGATCGAGACAGTCGTCGAAACAATGAGCAGTTCTTC	CASSIDRDSRRNNEQFF
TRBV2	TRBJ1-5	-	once	TGTGCCAGCAGCGAAGGAAATCAGCCCCAGCATTTT	CASSEGNQPQHF
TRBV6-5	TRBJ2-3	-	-	TGTGCCAGCAGTTACGGGGCAGGGCGGAGCACAGATACGCAGTATTTT	CASSYGAGRSTDTQYF
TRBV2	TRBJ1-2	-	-	TGTGCCAGCAGCCCTCCGGACTATGGCTACACCTTC	CASSPPDYGYTF
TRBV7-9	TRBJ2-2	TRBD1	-	TGTGCCAGCAGCCTACAGGGGGCCGTTAATAGGGAGCTGTTTTTT	CASSLQGAVNRELFF
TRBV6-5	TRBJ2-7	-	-	TGTGCCAGCAGCTACTCCGAGGAGCGCTACGAGCAGTACTTC	CASSYSEERYEQYF
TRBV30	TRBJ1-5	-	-	TGTGCCTGGAGCGGGGACCAACTTAATCAGCCCCAGCATTTT	CAWSGDQLNQPQHF
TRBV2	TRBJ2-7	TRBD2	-	TGTGCCAGCAGTTGGACTAGTTATTTCTACGAGCAGTACTTC	CASSWTSYFYEQYF
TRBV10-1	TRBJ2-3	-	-	TGCGCCAGCAGTGGATCCGACGTAGATACGCAGTATTTT	CASSGSDVDTQYF
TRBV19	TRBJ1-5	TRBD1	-	TGTGCCAGTAGTAAAGGACAGGCCAACAATCAGCCCCAGCATTTT	CASSKGQANNQPQHF
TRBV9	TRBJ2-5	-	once	TGTGCCAGCAGCCTCAGGGGAGCGGGACCCCAAGAGACCCAGTACTTC	CASSLRGAGPQETQYF
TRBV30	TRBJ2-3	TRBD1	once	TGTGCGGGGACAGGGAGCAGCACAGATACGCAGTATTTT	CAGTGSSTDTQYF
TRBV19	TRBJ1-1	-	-	TGTGCCAGTAGGGCTTCACCGAGCATAGAAGCTTTCTTT	CASRASPSIEAFF
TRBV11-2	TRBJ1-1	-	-	TGTGCCAGCAGTCGGATGGAGGGGCGGCTTACGGCTTTCTTT	CASSRMEGRLTAFF
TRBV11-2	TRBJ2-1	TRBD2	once	TGTGCCAGCAGCTTACGGGGAGGGAATGAGCAGTTCTTC	CASSLRGGNEQFF
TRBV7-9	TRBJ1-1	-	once	TGTGCCAGCAGCCCCTATGGGAGTGAAGCTTTCTTT	CASSPYGSEAFF
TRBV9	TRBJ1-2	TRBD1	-	TGTGCCAGCAGCCCCTATAGACAGGGCGTAGCCTATGGCTACACCTTC	CASSPYRQGVAYGYTF
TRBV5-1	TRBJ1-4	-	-	TGCGCCAGCAGCTTGGGACAGTTTAATGAAAAACTGTTTTTT	CASSLGQFNEKLFF
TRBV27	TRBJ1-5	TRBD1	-	TGTGCCAGCAGAGGGACAGGCAATCAGCCCCAGCATTTT	CASRGTGNQPQHF
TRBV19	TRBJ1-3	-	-	TGTGCCAGTAGGGACCTTTCGGGAAACACCATATATTTT	CASRDLSGNTIYF
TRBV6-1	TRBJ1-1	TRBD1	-	TGTGCCAGCAGTGAAAGCCTGACAGGGCGCAGCCAAGCTTTCTTT	CASSESLTGRSQAFF
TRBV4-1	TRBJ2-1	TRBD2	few	TGCGCCAGCAGCCAAGAAAGGGCGGGGGCCTACAATGAGCAGTTCTTC	CASSQERAGAYNEQFF
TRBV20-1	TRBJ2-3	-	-	TGCAGTGCTAGTTTCCCCACAGATACGCAGTATTTT	CSASFPTDTQYF
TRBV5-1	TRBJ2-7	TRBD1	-	TGCGCCAGCAACTTGTTGGGGACAGACAACGAGCAGTACTTC	CASNLLGTDNEQYF
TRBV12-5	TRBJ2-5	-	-	TGTGCTAGTGCCGCCCCCGGACAGCTCCAAGAGACCCAGTACTTC	CASAAPGQLQETQYF